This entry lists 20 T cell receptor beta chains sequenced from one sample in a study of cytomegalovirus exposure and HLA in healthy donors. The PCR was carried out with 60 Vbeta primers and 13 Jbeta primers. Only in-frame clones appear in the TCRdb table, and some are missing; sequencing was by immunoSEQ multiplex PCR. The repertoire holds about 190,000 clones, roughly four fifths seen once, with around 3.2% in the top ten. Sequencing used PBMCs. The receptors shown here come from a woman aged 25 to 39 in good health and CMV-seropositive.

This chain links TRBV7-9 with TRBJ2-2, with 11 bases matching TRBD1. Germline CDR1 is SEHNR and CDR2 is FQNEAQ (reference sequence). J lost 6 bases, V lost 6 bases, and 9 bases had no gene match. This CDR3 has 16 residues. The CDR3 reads CASSLDRGLLAGELFF. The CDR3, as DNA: TGTGCCAGCAGTCTGGACAGGGGGCTGCTCGCCGGGGAGCTGTTTTTT. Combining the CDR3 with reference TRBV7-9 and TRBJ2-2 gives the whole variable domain DTGVSQNPRHKITKRGQNVTFRCDPISEHNRLYWYRQTLGQGPEFLTYFQNEAQLEKSRLLSDRFSAERPKGSFSTLEIQRTEQGDSAMYLCASSLDRGLLAGELFFGEGSRLTVL.

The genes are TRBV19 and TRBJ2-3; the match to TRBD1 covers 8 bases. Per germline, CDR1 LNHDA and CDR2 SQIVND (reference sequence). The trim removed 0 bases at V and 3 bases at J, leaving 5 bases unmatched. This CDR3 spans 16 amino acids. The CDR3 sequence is CASSIDIGDRTDTQYF. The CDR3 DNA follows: TGTGCCAGTAGTATAGATATAGGGGACAGGACAGATACGCAGTATTTT.

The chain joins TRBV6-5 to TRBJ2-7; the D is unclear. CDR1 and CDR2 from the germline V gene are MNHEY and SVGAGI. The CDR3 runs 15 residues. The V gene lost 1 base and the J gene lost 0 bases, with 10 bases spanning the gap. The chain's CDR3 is CASSYFASSSYEQYF. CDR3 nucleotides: TGTGCCAGCAGTTACTTTGCAAGTAGCTCCTACGAGCAGTACTTC.

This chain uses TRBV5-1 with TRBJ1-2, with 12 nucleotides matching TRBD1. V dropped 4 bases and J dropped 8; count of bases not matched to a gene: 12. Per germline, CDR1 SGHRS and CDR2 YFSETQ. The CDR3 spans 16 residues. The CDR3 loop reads CASSPTLGTGGAGYTF. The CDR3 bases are TGCGCCAGCAGCCCGACTCTCGGGACAGGGGGCGCGGGCTACACCTTC.

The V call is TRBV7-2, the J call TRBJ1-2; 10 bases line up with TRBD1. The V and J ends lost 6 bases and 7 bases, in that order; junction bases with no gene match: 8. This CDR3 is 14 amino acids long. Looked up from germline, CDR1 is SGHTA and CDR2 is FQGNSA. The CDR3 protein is CASSLGQGRSGYTF. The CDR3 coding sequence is TGTGCCAGCAGTTTGGGACAGGGGCGGAGTGGCTACACCTTC. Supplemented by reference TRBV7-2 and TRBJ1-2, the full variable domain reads GAGVSQSPSNKVTEKGKDVELRCDPISGHTALYWYRQSLGQGLEFLIYFQGNSAPDKSGLPSDRFSAERTGGSVSTLTIQRTQQEDSAVYLCASSLGQGRSGYTFGSGTRLTVV.

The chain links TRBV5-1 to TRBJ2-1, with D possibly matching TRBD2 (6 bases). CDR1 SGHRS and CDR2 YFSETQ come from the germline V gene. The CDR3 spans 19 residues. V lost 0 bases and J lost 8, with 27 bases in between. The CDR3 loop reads CASSLASIIAGFDNYEQFF. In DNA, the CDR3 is TGCGCCAGCAGCTTGGCGAGTATTATTGCGGGATTTGATAATTATGAGCAGTTCTTC.

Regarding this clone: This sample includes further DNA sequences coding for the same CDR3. CDR3: CASSPGQLYGYTF. The CDR3 DNA sequence: TGCGCCAGCAGCCCAGGACAGCTCTATGGCTACACCTTC. The chain employs TRBV5-1 and TRBJ1-2, with a possible D match to TRBD1 (6 bases). The length of the CDR3 is 13 residues. V lost 4 bases and J 4 bases, leaving 11 bases between the germline ends. CDR1 and CDR2 from the germline V gene are SGHRS and YFSETQ.

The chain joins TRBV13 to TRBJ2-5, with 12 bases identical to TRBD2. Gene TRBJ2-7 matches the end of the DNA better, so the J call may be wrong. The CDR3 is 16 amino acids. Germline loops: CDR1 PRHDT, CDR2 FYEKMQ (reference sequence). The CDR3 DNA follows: TGTGCCAGCAGCTCCCAGACTAGCGGGAGTCTATACGAGCAGTACTTC. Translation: CASSSQTSGSLYEQYF.

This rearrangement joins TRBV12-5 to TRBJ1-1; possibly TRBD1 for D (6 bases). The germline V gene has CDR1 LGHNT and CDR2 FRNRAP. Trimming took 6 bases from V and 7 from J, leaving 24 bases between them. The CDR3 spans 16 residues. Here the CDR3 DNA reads TGTGCTAGTGGATCACCCACGGTGGGGGGGGCTATTGAAGCTTTCTTT. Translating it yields CASGSPTVGGAIEAFF.

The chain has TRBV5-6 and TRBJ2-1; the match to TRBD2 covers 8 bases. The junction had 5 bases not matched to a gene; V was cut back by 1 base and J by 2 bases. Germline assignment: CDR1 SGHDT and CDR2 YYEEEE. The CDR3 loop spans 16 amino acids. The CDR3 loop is CASSLLTGGPYNEQFF. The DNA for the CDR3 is TGTGCCAGCAGCTTGTTAACGGGAGGGCCCTACAATGAGCAGTTCTTC.

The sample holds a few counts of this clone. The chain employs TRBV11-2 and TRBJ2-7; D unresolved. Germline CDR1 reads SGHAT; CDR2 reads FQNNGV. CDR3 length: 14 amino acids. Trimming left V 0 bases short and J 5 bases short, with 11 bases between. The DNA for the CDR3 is TGTGCCAGCAGCTTAGACAAACCTCCTAACGAGCAGTACTTC. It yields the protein CASSLDKPPNEQYF.

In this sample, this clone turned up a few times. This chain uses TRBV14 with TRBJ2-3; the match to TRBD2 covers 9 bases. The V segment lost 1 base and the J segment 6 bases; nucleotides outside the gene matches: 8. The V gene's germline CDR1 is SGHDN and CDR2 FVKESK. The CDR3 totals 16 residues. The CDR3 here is CASSQGPAGGDDTQYF. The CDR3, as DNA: TGTGCCAGCAGCCAAGGGCCAGCGGGGGGAGACGATACGCAGTATTTT. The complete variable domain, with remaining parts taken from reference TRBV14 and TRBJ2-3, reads EAGVTQFPSHSVIEKGQTVTLRCDPISGHDNLYWYRRVMGKEIKFLLHFVKESKQDESGMPNNRFLAERTGGTYSTLKVQPAELEDSGVYFCASSQGPAGGDDTQYFGPGTRLTVL.

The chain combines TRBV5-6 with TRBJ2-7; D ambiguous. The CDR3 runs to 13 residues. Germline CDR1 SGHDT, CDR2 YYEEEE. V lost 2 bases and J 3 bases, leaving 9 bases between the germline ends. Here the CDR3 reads CASSLTASYEQYF. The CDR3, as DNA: TGTGCCAGCAGCTTAACAGCCAGCTACGAGCAGTACTTC.

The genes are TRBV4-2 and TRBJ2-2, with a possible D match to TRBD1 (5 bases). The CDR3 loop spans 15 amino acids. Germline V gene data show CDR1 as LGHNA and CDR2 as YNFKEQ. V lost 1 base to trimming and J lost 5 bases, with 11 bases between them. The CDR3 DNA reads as TGTGCCAGCAGCCAAGCATCAAGGGGAACCGGGGAGCTGTTTTTT. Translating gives CASSQASRGTGELFF.

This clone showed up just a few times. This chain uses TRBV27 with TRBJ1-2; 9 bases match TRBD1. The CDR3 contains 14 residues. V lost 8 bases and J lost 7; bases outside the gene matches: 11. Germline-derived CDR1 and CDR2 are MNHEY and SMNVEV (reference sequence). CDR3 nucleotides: TGTGCCAGCGTATCCGGGACAGGGAGGGGTGGCTACACCTTC. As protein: CASVSGTGRGGYTF.

The CDR3, as DNA: TGTGCCAGCAGCTTAATGCCAGGGGGCCCCTCTGGGGCCAACGTCCTGACTTTC. Amino acids: CASSLMPGGPSGANVLTF. The V gene is TRBV13, the J gene TRBJ2-6; 8 bases line up with TRBD1. This CDR3 is built from 18 residues. Germline CDR1 reads PRHDT; CDR2 reads FYEKMQ (reference sequence). V was clipped by 2 bases and J by 0 bases; unmatched bases: 6. Filled out from reference TRBV13 and TRBJ2-6, the complete variable domain reads AAGVIQSPRHLIKEKRETATLKCYPIPRHDTVYWYQQGPGQDPQFLISFYEKMQSDKGSIPDRFSAQQFSDYHSELNMSSLELGDSALYFCASSLMPGGPSGANVLTFGAGSRLTVL.

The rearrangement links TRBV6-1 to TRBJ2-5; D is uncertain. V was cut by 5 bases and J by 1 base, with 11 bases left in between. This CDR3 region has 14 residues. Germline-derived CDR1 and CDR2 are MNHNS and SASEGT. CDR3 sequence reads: CASSRLTTQETQYF. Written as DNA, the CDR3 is TGTGCCAGCAGTCGACTGACGACCCAAGAGACCCAGTACTTC.

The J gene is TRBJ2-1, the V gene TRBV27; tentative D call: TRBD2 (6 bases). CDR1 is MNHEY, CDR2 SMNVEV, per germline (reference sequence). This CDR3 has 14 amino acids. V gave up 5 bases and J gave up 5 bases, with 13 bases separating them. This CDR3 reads CASSAGTRNNEQFF. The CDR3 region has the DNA TGTGCCAGCAGTGCCGGGACTCGGAACAATGAGCAGTTCTTC.

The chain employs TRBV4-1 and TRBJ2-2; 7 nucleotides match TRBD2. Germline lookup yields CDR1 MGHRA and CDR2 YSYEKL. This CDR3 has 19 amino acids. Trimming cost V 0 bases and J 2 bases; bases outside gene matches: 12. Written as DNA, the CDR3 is TGCGCCAGCAGCCAAGAAAGGCCAGACGGGGGGACTAACACCGGGGAGCTGTTTTTT. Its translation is CASSQERPDGGTNTGELFF.

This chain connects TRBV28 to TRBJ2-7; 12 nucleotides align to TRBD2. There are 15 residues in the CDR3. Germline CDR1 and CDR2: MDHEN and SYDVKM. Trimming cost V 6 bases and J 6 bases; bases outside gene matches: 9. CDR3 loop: CASSLQTSGRREQYF. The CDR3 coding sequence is TGTGCCAGCAGCTTACAGACTAGCGGGAGACGCGAGCAGTACTTC.